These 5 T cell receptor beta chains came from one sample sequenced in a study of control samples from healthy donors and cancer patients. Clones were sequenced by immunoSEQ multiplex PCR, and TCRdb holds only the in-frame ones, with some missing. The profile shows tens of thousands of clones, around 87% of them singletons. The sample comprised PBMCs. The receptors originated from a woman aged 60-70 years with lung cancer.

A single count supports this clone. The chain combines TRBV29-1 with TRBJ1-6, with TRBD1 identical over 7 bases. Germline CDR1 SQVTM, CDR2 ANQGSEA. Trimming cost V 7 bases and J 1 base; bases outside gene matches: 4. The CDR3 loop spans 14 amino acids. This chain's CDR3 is CSARQGSYNSPLHF. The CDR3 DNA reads TGCAGCGCTAGACAGGGATCCTATAATTCACCCCTCCACTTT.

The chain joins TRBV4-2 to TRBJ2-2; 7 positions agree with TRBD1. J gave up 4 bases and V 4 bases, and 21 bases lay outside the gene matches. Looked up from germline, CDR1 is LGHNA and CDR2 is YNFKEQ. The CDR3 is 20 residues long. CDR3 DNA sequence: TGTGCCAGCAGCCGGAGGCATGGGGCATTTGACAGGGAGTTCACCGGGGAGCTGTTTTTT. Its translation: CASSRRHGAFDREFTGELFF.

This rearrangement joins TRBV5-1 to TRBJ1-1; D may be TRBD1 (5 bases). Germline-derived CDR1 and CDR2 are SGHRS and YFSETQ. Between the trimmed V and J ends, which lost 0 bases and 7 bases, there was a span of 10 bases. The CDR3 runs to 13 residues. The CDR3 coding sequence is TGCGCCAGCAGCTTGGAGGGGTCAGATGAAGCTTTCTTT. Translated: CASSLEGSDEAFF.

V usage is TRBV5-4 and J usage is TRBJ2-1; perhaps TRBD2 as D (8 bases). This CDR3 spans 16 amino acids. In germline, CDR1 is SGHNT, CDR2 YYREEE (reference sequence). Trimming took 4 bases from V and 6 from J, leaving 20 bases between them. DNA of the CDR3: TGTGCCAGCAGCCCAGGGAAGGGGGCGGGAGGCAATGAGCAGTTCTTC. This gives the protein CASSPGKGAGGNEQFF.

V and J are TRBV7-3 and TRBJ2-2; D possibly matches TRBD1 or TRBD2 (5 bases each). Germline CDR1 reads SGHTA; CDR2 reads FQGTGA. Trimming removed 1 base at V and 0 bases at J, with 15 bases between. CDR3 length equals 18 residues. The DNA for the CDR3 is TGTGCCAGCAGCTTAAGGGGGTTGGCGTTTGCGAACACCGGGGAGCTGTTTTTT. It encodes CASSLRGLAFANTGELFF.